Listed below are T cell receptor beta chains from one sample, sequenced in a study. One entry per CDR3 protein results from TCRdb running MiXCR on the 5' RACE reads. The sample has fewer than 65,000 distinct CDR3 sequences; less than 25% are singletons. The sequenced sample was tumor-infiltrating Tregs sorted from the breast tumor. These receptors were taken from a female donor with breast cancer. Both conserved end residues are part of each CDR3. D genes are given only for firm matches. Not all rows give a size; the values are once, few, many and, for expanded clones, a class.

>TRBJ1-2|11|TRBD1|many|TRBV6-5
TGTGCCAGCCGGGACAGGGGGAGCTACACCTTC
CASRDRGSYTF
>TRBJ2-6|16|TRBD1|-|TRBV27
TGTGCCTGCAGACCCATTTACAGGGGAAGGAAGGGCGTCCTGACTTTC
CACRPIYRGRKGVLTF
>TRBJ1-3|16|TRBD1|few|TRBV6-1
TGTGCCAGCAACCCGGGACAGGCCCTCTCTGGAAACACCATATATTTT
CASNPGQALSGNTIYF
>TRBJ1-1|15|-|many|TRBV5-1
TGCGCCAGCAGCTTAGGACAGAGCATGAACACTGAAGCTTTCTTT
CASSLGQSMNTEAFF
>TRBJ2-7|15|TRBD2|few|TRBV7-2
TGTGCCAGCAGCAAGTACGGGACTAGCGCCTACGAGCAGTACTTC
CASSKYGTSAYEQYF
>TRBJ1-2|16|-|-|TRBV28
TGTGCCGGCACCTCCGCGGAGGTGAGCCTTAACTATGGCTACACCTTC
CAGTSAEVSLNYGYTF
>TRBJ2-6|17|-|many|TRBV12-3/TRBV12-4
TGTGCCAGCAGTTTATGGGGGGGCAGGTCTGGGGCCAACGTCCTGACTTTC
CASSLWGGRSGANVLTF
>TRBJ1-1|12|-|-|TRBV5-1
TGCGCCAGCAGCTTGAAGGGCGCTGAAGCTTTCTTT
CASSLKGAEAFF
>TRBJ2-5|14|-|-|TRBV12-3/TRBV12-4
TGTGCCAGCAGTTTATCGAGGGGCCAAGAGACCCAGTACTTC
CASSLSRGQETQYF
>TRBJ2-4|16|-|few|TRBV28
TGTGCCAGCACCCCGGGCCGGGGGGCCGTCAAAAACATTCAGTACTTC
CASTPGRGAVKNIQYF
>TRBJ2-2|14|TRBD1|-|TRBV20-1
TGCAGTGCGAAGGGACAGACTTACACCGGGGAGCTGTTTTTT
CSAKGQTYTGELFF
>TRBJ1-5|15|TRBD1|-|TRBV7-9
TGTGCCAGCAGCCCGGGACAGGGGGCGAATCAGCCCCAGCATTTT
CASSPGQGANQPQHF
>TRBJ1-5|16|TRBD1|many|TRBV28
TGTGCCAGCAGTTTGTTCCGGACAGGGGAGAATCAGCCCCAGCATTTT
CASSLFRTGENQPQHF
>TRBJ2-7|15|-|many|TRBV5-5
TGTGCCAGCAGCTTAACACTCACATCCCCCTACGAGCAGTACTTC
CASSLTLTSPYEQYF
>TRBJ2-5|11|-|few|TRBV11-2
TGTGCCAGCAGCCAACAAGAGACCCAGTACTTC
CASSQQETQYF
>TRBJ1-6|14|-|many|TRBV6-1
TGTGCCAGCGGTGAGGGGGGGTTTTACTCACCCCTCCACTTT
CASGEGGFYSPLHF
>TRBJ2-3|16|TRBD2|few|TRBV7-6
TGTGCCAGCAGCTTGGTAGCGGGAGGTCGCACAGATACGCAGTATTTT
CASSLVAGGRTDTQYF
>TRBJ2-2|15|-|-|TRBV3-1
TGTGCCAGCAGCCAAGAGGGGTTGAACACCGGGGAGCTGTTTTTT
CASSQEGLNTGELFF
>TRBJ2-1|13|TRBD1|-|TRBV20-1
TGCAGTGCTAGCAACAGGGGGCGAAATGAGCAGTTCTTC
CSASNRGRNEQFF
>TRBJ1-2|15|-|-|TRBV4-1
TGCGCCAGCAGCCAATACTACCGAGACGACTATGGCTACACCTTC
CASSQYYRDDYGYTF
>TRBJ2-3|14|-|many|TRBV7-2
TGTGCCAGCAGCTTAGGCCTGGGGGCAGATACGCAGTATTTT
CASSLGLGADTQYF
>TRBJ1-4|13|-|many|TRBV7-9
TGTGCCAGCAGCTTAGCTGACGGCGAAAAACTGTTTTTT
CASSLADGEKLFF
>TRBJ2-2|13|-|-|TRBV7-7
TGTGCTAGCAGCTCCTCAGGGACCGGGGAGCTGTTCTTT
CASSSSGTGELFF
>TRBJ2-1|11|-|few|TRBV10-3
TGTGCCATCAGTGATTCTCTTGAGCAGTTCTTC
CAISDSLEQFF
>TRBJ2-3|15|-|-|TRBV7-7
TGTGCCAGCAGCTTAGGAGCGGTGAGCACAGATACGCAGTATTTT
CASSLGAVSTDTQYF
>TRBJ1-2|16|-|few|TRBV7-2
TGTGCCAGCAGCTTAGATGCGGCTTTTTCTAACTATGGCTACACCTTC
CASSLDAAFSNYGYTF
>TRBJ2-3|17|TRBD2|few|TRBV4-1
TGCGCCAGCAGCCAACAAGGACTAGCGGGGGTCACAGATACGCAGTATTTT
CASSQQGLAGVTDTQYF
>TRBJ2-2|16|TRBD2|many|TRBV7-2
TGTGCCAGCAGCTTAATGGGAACTAGCGGGCGTGGAGAGCTGTTTTTT
CASSLMGTSGRGELFF
>TRBJ1-1|13|-|-|TRBV29-1
TGCAGCGCCTGGACCCCTCGGGGCACTGAAGCTTTCTTT
CSAWTPRGTEAFF
>TRBJ2-1|15|TRBD2|few|TRBV7-2
TGTGCCAGCAGCTTAGATAGCGGGGCCTACAATGAGCAGTTCTTC
CASSLDSGAYNEQFF
>TRBJ2-3|16|TRBD2|few|TRBV20-1
TGCAGTGCGCAACAGCAAGGCGGGGGGGCTAAAGATACGCAGTATTTT
CSAQQQGGGAKDTQYF
>TRBJ2-7|13|TRBD1|many|TRBV28
TGTGCCAGCGGGGGACAGCCGGGGAACGAGCAGTACTTC
CASGGQPGNEQYF
>TRBJ2-7|15|TRBD2|-|TRBV27
TGTGCCAGCAGTTCACTAGCGGGAGTTGCCTACGAGCAGTACTTC
CASSSLAGVAYEQYF
>TRBJ1-5|13|-|few|TRBV29-1
TGCAGCGTTGAACAAGGGAGAAATCAGCCCCAGCATTTT
CSVEQGRNQPQHF
>TRBJ1-1|13|-|-|TRBV11-1
TGTGCCAGCAGCTTAAACGGGGACACTGAAGCTTTCTTT
CASSLNGDTEAFF
>TRBJ2-1|18|TRBD2|many|TRBV7-9
TGTGCCAGCAGGGCCGGGACTAGCGGGACGAGCTCCTACAATGAGCAGTTCTTC
CASRAGTSGTSSYNEQFF
>TRBJ2-6|18|TRBD1|-|TRBV5-1
TGCGCCAGCAGCTTGGATGGGACAGGGTCCCCTGGGGCCAGCGTCCTGACTTTC
CASSLDGTGSPGASVLTF
>TRBJ2-7|13|-|few|TRBV3-1
TGTGCCAGCAGCCAAAGTTCCCTCGACGAGCAGTACTTC
CASSQSSLDEQYF
>TRBJ2-3|14|-|few|TRBV7-3
TGTGCCAGCAGCCCTCCGGACAGATCAGATACGCAGTATTTT
CASSPPDRSDTQYF
>TRBJ1-4|15|TRBD1|few|TRBV20-1
TGCAGTGCTAGAGATGGGGACAGGTTGGGAGAAAAACTGTTTTTT
CSARDGDRLGEKLFF
>TRBJ1-1|16|TRBD1|-|TRBV5-1
TGCGCCAGCAGCTTGGAGGGGGCCCTAACGAACACTGAAGCTTTCTTT
CASSLEGALTNTEAFF
>TRBJ2-2|17|TRBD2|-|TRBV7-2
TGTGCCAGCAGCTGGGGACTAGCGGGAGGGCCCTCCGGGGAGCTGTTTTTT
CASSWGLAGGPSGELFF
>TRBJ2-5|14|-|-|TRBV12-3/TRBV12-4
TGTGCCAGCAGTTACAGAGACGGGGTTGAGACCCAGTACTTC
CASSYRDGVETQYF
>TRBJ2-7|22|-|-|TRBV3-1
TGTGCCAGCAGCCAAGGACTGGTTCCTTACTCCGGGACCACACCCTCATTCTACGAGCAGTACTTC
CASSQGLVPYSGTTPSFYEQYF
>TRBJ2-4|16|-|-|TRBV5-6
TGTGCCAGCAGCTTGGGAGGGGTTGGGGGACCAAACATTCAGTACTTC
CASSLGGVGGPNIQYF